These T cell receptor beta chains were read from a single sample in a study of cytomegalovirus exposure and HLA in healthy donors. Measured with immunoSEQ multiplex PCR; TCRdb has only the in-frame clones, and not every one. This table holds more than 140,000 clones, around 66% found once. The sequenced sample consisted of PBMCs. Receptors were obtained from a woman between 25 and 40 years old in good health and CMV-seropositive. CDR3s include the opening cysteine and the closing phenylalanine or tryptophan. Each record gives: CDR3 protein, CDR3 DNA, D gene, J gene, clone size, V gene. A D gene is named only where the DNA matches it firmly. Where a row states a size, it is once, few, many or the class of an expanded clone; other rows omit it.

CDR3 protein: CASSETPLLIYF; CDR3 DNA: TGTGCCAGCAGTGAAACCCCGTTACTCATATATTTT; D gene: NA; J gene: TRBJ1-3; clone size: few; V gene: TRBV6-1
CDR3 protein: CASSLTGRGLSNQPQHF; CDR3 DNA: TGTGCCAGCAGCTTAACTGGAAGAGGGCTGAGCAATCAGCCCCAGCATTTT; D gene: NA; J gene: TRBJ1-5; clone size: once; V gene: TRBV7-8
CDR3 protein: CASSSPGTYYEQYF; CDR3 DNA: TGTGCCAGCAGTAGTCCGGGGACATACTACGAGCAGTACTTC; D gene: NA; J gene: TRBJ2-7; clone size: NA; V gene: TRBV28
CDR3 protein: CASSLERGRAGRGTEAFF; CDR3 DNA: TGTGCCAGCAGCTTAGAGCGAGGAAGGGCAGGGCGGGGAACTGAAGCTTTCTTT; D gene: NA; J gene: TRBJ1-1; clone size: NA; V gene: TRBV13
CDR3 protein: CASKQGNQPQHF; CDR3 DNA: TGTGCCAGCAAACAGGGTAATCAGCCCCAGCATTTT; D gene: NA; J gene: TRBJ1-5; clone size: NA; V gene: TRBV27
CDR3 protein: CASSTFWGVLYEQYF; CDR3 DNA: TGTGCCAGCAGCACCTTCTGGGGGGTATTGTACGAGCAGTACTTC; D gene: NA; J gene: TRBJ2-7; clone size: medium-sized; V gene: TRBV6-5
CDR3 protein: CSVARSADYNEQFF; CDR3 DNA: TGCAGCGTTGCACGATCAGCGGATTACAATGAGCAGTTCTTC; D gene: NA; J gene: TRBJ2-1; clone size: NA; V gene: TRBV29-1
CDR3 protein: CASSLLGYGYTF; CDR3 DNA: TGTGCCAGCAGTCTTCTAGGCTATGGCTACACCTTC; D gene: NA; J gene: TRBJ1-2; clone size: few; V gene: TRBV28
CDR3 protein: CASSLGGNYGYTF; CDR3 DNA: TGTGCCAGCAGCTTAGGCGGAAACTATGGCTACACCTTC; D gene: NA; J gene: TRBJ1-2; clone size: NA; V gene: TRBV5-4
CDR3 protein: CATSARGSQETQYF; CDR3 DNA: TGTGCCACCAGCGCTAGGGGAAGCCAAGAGACCCAGTACTTC; D gene: NA; J gene: TRBJ2-5; clone size: NA; V gene: TRBV15
CDR3 protein: CASSFGQGFQPQHF; CDR3 DNA: TGTGCCAGCAGTTTTGGACAGGGTTTTCAGCCCCAGCATTTT; D gene: TRBD1; J gene: TRBJ1-5; clone size: once; V gene: TRBV6-5
CDR3 protein: CASSSGGGKETQYF; CDR3 DNA: TGTGCCAGCAGTTCCGGGGGAGGTAAAGAGACCCAGTACTTC; D gene: NA; J gene: TRBJ2-5; clone size: few; V gene: TRBV6-6
CDR3 protein: CASIIPGQAYNEQFF; CDR3 DNA: TGTGCCAGCATCATCCCAGGACAGGCCTACAATGAGCAGTTCTTC; D gene: TRBD1; J gene: TRBJ2-1; clone size: NA; V gene: TRBV9
CDR3 protein: CASSESGGRDQPQHF; CDR3 DNA: TGTGCCAGCAGTGAATCGGGAGGGCGGGATCAGCCCCAGCATTTT; D gene: NA; J gene: TRBJ1-5; clone size: NA; V gene: TRBV25-1
CDR3 protein: CASSEGLAGLSSTDTQYF; CDR3 DNA: TGCGCCAGCAGCGAGGGACTAGCGGGACTTTCTAGCACAGATACGCAGTATTTT; D gene: TRBD2; J gene: TRBJ2-3; clone size: NA; V gene: TRBV5-1
CDR3 protein: CASRSGTSLYNEQFF; CDR3 DNA: TGTGCCAGCAGATCCGGGACTAGCTTGTACAATGAGCAGTTCTTC; D gene: TRBD2; J gene: TRBJ2-1; clone size: NA; V gene: TRBV7-8
CDR3 protein: CASSPGQIEAFF; CDR3 DNA: TGTGCCAGCAGTCCGGGACAGATTGAAGCTTTCTTT; D gene: TRBD1; J gene: TRBJ1-1; clone size: NA; V gene: TRBV25-1
CDR3 protein: CASSRGLAGIPDEQYF; CDR3 DNA: TGTGCCAGCAGTCGGGGACTAGCGGGGATTCCCGACGAGCAGTACTTC; D gene: TRBD2; J gene: TRBJ2-7; clone size: NA; V gene: TRBV7-9
CDR3 protein: CAISEVRDSFTDTQYF; CDR3 DNA: TGTGCCATCAGTGAGGTTCGGGACAGCTTCACAGATACGCAGTATTTT; D gene: TRBD1; J gene: TRBJ2-3; clone size: NA; V gene: TRBV10-3
CDR3 protein: CASSLVPGAANEQFF; CDR3 DNA: TGCGCCAGCAGCTTGGTTCCGGGAGCGGCCAATGAGCAGTTCTTC; D gene: NA; J gene: TRBJ2-1; clone size: NA; V gene: TRBV5-1
CDR3 protein: CSGGVAGEAFF; CDR3 DNA: TGCAGCGGGGGGGTAGCGGGGGAAGCTTTCTTT; D gene: NA; J gene: TRBJ1-1; clone size: NA; V gene: TRBV29-1
CDR3 protein: CASSSTFFRQGSYEQYF; CDR3 DNA: TGTGCCAGCAGCTCTACCTTCTTTCGACAGGGATCCTACGAGCAGTACTTC; D gene: TRBD1; J gene: TRBJ2-7; clone size: NA; V gene: TRBV11-2
CDR3 protein: CASSGGGASYNSPLHF; CDR3 DNA: TGTGCCAGCAGCGGAGGGGGGGCATCCTATAATTCACCCCTCCACTTT; D gene: NA; J gene: TRBJ1-6; clone size: NA; V gene: TRBV9
CDR3 protein: CASSGAGDEQFF; CDR3 DNA: TGTGCCAGCAGTGGGGCGGGTGATGAGCAGTTCTTC; D gene: NA; J gene: TRBJ2-1; clone size: NA; V gene: TRBV2
CDR3 protein: CASSLREPGQGYEKLFF; CDR3 DNA: TGCGCCAGCAGCTTGCGAGAACCGGGACAGGGCTATGAAAAACTGTTTTTT; D gene: TRBD1; J gene: TRBJ1-4; clone size: NA; V gene: TRBV5-1
CDR3 protein: CASSLSTGVSNQPQHF; CDR3 DNA: TGTGCCAGCAGTTTAAGTACAGGGGTAAGCAATCAGCCCCAGCATTTT; D gene: TRBD1; J gene: TRBJ1-5; clone size: NA; V gene: TRBV27
CDR3 protein: CASSVTGGVEAFF; CDR3 DNA: TGTGCCAGCAGCGTAACAGGGGGCGTTGAAGCTTTCTTT; D gene: TRBD1; J gene: TRBJ1-1; clone size: NA; V gene: TRBV9
CDR3 protein: CASSRGLRGDEKLFF; CDR3 DNA: TGTGCCAGCAGCCGGGGCCTCAGGGGGGATGAAAAACTGTTTTTT; D gene: TRBD1; J gene: TRBJ1-4; clone size: NA; V gene: TRBV5-6
CDR3 protein: CASSPGTSGETQYF; CDR3 DNA: TGCGCCAGCAGCCCCGGGACTAGCGGAGAGACCCAGTACTTC; D gene: TRBD2; J gene: TRBJ2-5; clone size: NA; V gene: TRBV5-1
CDR3 protein: CASSRGQGRGNQPQHF; CDR3 DNA: TGTGCCAGCAGCCGGGGACAGGGCCGGGGTAATCAGCCCCAGCATTTT; D gene: TRBD1; J gene: TRBJ1-5; clone size: NA; V gene: TRBV7-9
CDR3 protein: CASTSTGTGFYGYTF; CDR3 DNA: TGTGCCAGCACCTCGACCGGGACAGGGTTTTATGGCTACACCTTC; D gene: TRBD1; J gene: TRBJ1-2; clone size: NA; V gene: TRBV6-1
CDR3 protein: CASSTVQGGSVTGELFF; CDR3 DNA: TGTGCCAGTAGTACAGTACAGGGGGGGTCTGTAACCGGGGAGCTGTTTTTT; D gene: NA; J gene: TRBJ2-2; clone size: NA; V gene: TRBV19
CDR3 protein: CAISESGTSNYEQYF; CDR3 DNA: TGTGCCATCAGTGAGTCGGGGACTAGTAACTACGAGCAGTACTTC; D gene: TRBD2; J gene: TRBJ2-7; clone size: NA; V gene: TRBV10-3
CDR3 protein: CATSRKTGGSYEQYF; CDR3 DNA: TGTGCCACCAGCAGGAAGACAGGAGGATCCTACGAGCAGTACTTC; D gene: NA; J gene: TRBJ2-7; clone size: NA; V gene: TRBV15
CDR3 protein: CASSLEGRNQPQHF; CDR3 DNA: TGCGCCAGCAGCTTGGAGGGGCGCAATCAGCCCCAGCATTTT; D gene: NA; J gene: TRBJ1-5; clone size: once; V gene: TRBV5-1
CDR3 protein: CASSVEGVSVTQYF; CDR3 DNA: TGTGCCAGCAGCGTGGAGGGAGTAAGTGTGACCCAGTACTTC; D gene: NA; J gene: TRBJ2-5; clone size: NA; V gene: TRBV5-4
CDR3 protein: CATSRGVGKDLRSYEQYF; CDR3 DNA: TGTGCCACCAGCAGAGGGGTAGGGAAGGACTTAAGATCCTACGAGCAGTACTTC; D gene: NA; J gene: TRBJ2-7; clone size: NA; V gene: TRBV15
CDR3 protein: CASSLVKGINQPQHF; CDR3 DNA: TGTGCCAGCAGTTTGGTGAAGGGGATCAATCAGCCCCAGCATTTT; D gene: NA; J gene: TRBJ1-5; clone size: NA; V gene: TRBV28
CDR3 protein: CASSFGTGGSGANVLTF; CDR3 DNA: TGTGCCAGCAGTTTCGGGACAGGGGGCTCTGGGGCCAACGTCCTGACTTTC; D gene: TRBD1; J gene: TRBJ2-6; clone size: NA; V gene: TRBV27
CDR3 protein: CASSLFAGSPQETQYF; CDR3 DNA: TGTGCCAGCAGTTTATTCGCCGGGAGCCCCCAAGAGACCCAGTACTTC; D gene: NA; J gene: TRBJ2-5; clone size: NA; V gene: TRBV27
CDR3 protein: CASSQSFRGETQYF; CDR3 DNA: TGTGCCAGCAGCCAAAGCTTTAGGGGGGAGACCCAGTACTTC; D gene: NA; J gene: TRBJ2-5; clone size: NA; V gene: TRBV4-2
CDR3 protein: CASSLVSSGNTIYF; CDR3 DNA: TGTGCCAGCAGCTTGGTGAGCTCTGGAAACACCATATATTTT; D gene: NA; J gene: TRBJ1-3; clone size: few; V gene: TRBV5-6
CDR3 protein: CASSQQGGSNQPQHF; CDR3 DNA: TGTGCCAGCAGCCAACAGGGGGGAAGCAATCAGCCCCAGCATTTT; D gene: TRBD1; J gene: TRBJ1-5; clone size: few; V gene: TRBV6-5
CDR3 protein: CASIAWGRSYNSPLHF; CDR3 DNA: TGTGCCAGCATAGCGTGGGGTCGCTCCTATAATTCACCCCTCCACTTT; D gene: NA; J gene: TRBJ1-6; clone size: NA; V gene: TRBV28
CDR3 protein: CASRGPWTQTGETQYF; CDR3 DNA: TGCGCCAGCAGAGGACCCTGGACCCAAACGGGGGAGACCCAGTACTTC; D gene: NA; J gene: TRBJ2-5; clone size: NA; V gene: TRBV10-1
CDR3 protein: CASSLDREISSYEQYF; CDR3 DNA: TGCGCCAGCAGCTTGGATAGAGAGATAAGCTCCTACGAGCAGTACTTC; D gene: NA; J gene: TRBJ2-7; clone size: NA; V gene: TRBV5-1
CDR3 protein: CASSLDPPLGQISTDTQYF; CDR3 DNA: TGCGCCAGCAGCCTAGACCCACCCCTAGGACAGATCTCCACAGATACGCAGTATTTT; D gene: NA; J gene: TRBJ2-3; clone size: few; V gene: TRBV4-1
CDR3 protein: CASSLLGGEKINYGYTF; CDR3 DNA: TGTGCCAGCAGCTTGCTGGGAGGCGAAAAAATTAACTATGGCTACACCTTC; D gene: NA; J gene: TRBJ1-2; clone size: few; V gene: TRBV7-9
CDR3 protein: CSAGSFGGAFF; CDR3 DNA: TGCAGTGCTGGGTCCTTCGGCGGAGCTTTCTTT; D gene: NA; J gene: TRBJ1-1; clone size: few; V gene: TRBV20-1
CDR3 protein: CASSLGPGQGVYEQYF; CDR3 DNA: TGTGCCAGCAGCTTAGGACCTGGACAGGGAGTCTACGAGCAGTACTTC; D gene: TRBD1; J gene: TRBJ2-7; clone size: NA; V gene: TRBV11-2
CDR3 protein: CASQVTGDSGNTIYF; CDR3 DNA: TGTGCCAGTCAAGTCACGGGGGACTCTGGAAACACCATATATTTT; D gene: NA; J gene: TRBJ1-3; clone size: NA; V gene: TRBV7-2
CDR3 protein: CASSLGSLASNEQFF; CDR3 DNA: TGTGCCAGCAGCTTAGGTTCACTAGCGAGCAATGAGCAGTTCTTC; D gene: TRBD2; J gene: TRBJ2-1; clone size: few; V gene: TRBV7-9